A selection of T cell receptor beta chains follows, all from one sample in a study of circulating tumor DNA in untreated peripheral T-cell lymphoma. Profiling relied on immunoSEQ multiplex PCR, and the TCRdb table lists in-frame clones only, not all of them. The table includes thousands of clones, approximately 70% detected once. The sample was tumor tissue. The receptor set was obtained from a human donor with peripheral T-cell lymphoma. Each CDR3 is given with its conserved first and last residue. D genes are given only for firm matches. Size tells how often a clone was seen (once, few, many) or the class of an expanded clone, and some rows leave it out.

v_call: TRBV11-3
d_call: -
j_call: TRBJ2-7
clone_size: -
cdr3_aa: CASSLGRLSSYEQYF
cdr3_nt: TGTGCCAGCAGCTTGGGGAGACTATCCTCCTACGAGCAGTACTTC

v_call: TRBV11-3
d_call: -
j_call: TRBJ2-1
clone_size: -
cdr3_aa: CASSGGLIRGNEQFF
cdr3_nt: TGTGCCAGCAGCGGGGGTTTAATTCGGGGCAATGAGCAGTTCTTC

v_call: TRBV19
d_call: TRBD2
j_call: TRBJ2-3
clone_size: -
cdr3_aa: CASSTSGRSTDTQYF
cdr3_nt: TGTGCCAGTAGTACAAGCGGGAGGTCCACAGATACGCAGTATTTT

v_call: TRBV7-8
d_call: TRBD1
j_call: TRBJ2-1
clone_size: -
cdr3_aa: CASSLKGGPYNEQFF
cdr3_nt: TGTGCCAGCAGCTTAAAAGGGGGCCCCTACAATGAGCAGTTCTTC

v_call: TRBV6-8
d_call: TRBD1
j_call: TRBJ1-2
clone_size: -
cdr3_aa: CASSYTTGGSGYTF
cdr3_nt: TGTGCCAGCAGTTACACGACAGGGGGCTCTGGCTACACCTTC

v_call: TRBV28
d_call: TRBD2
j_call: TRBJ2-3
clone_size: -
cdr3_aa: CASSYGLAAITDTQYF
cdr3_nt: TGTGCCAGCAGTTACGGACTAGCGGCCATCACAGATACGCAGTATTTT

v_call: TRBV7-6
d_call: TRBD1
j_call: TRBJ2-1
clone_size: -
cdr3_aa: CASSSSSGTGVNEQFF
cdr3_nt: TGTGCCAGCTCTTCTTCTTCCGGGACAGGGGTCAATGAGCAGTTCTTC

v_call: TRBV28
d_call: -
j_call: TRBJ1-5
clone_size: -
cdr3_aa: CASSGGGGNSNQPQHF
cdr3_nt: TGTGCCAGCAGTGGGGGAGGGGGTAATAGCAATCAGCCCCAGCATTTT

v_call: TRBV10-2
d_call: TRBD2
j_call: TRBJ2-3
clone_size: once
cdr3_aa: CASGLAGGDTQYF
cdr3_nt: TGCGCCAGCGGTCTAGCGGGGGGGGATACGCAGTATTTT

v_call: TRBV28
d_call: -
j_call: TRBJ2-7
clone_size: -
cdr3_aa: CASSHRRKLYEQYF
cdr3_nt: TGTGCCAGCAGCCACCGACGGAAACTCTACGAGCAGTACTTC

v_call: TRBV25-1
d_call: TRBD1
j_call: TRBJ2-2
clone_size: -
cdr3_aa: CASAGQAGFGELFF
cdr3_nt: TGTGCCAGCGCGGGACAGGCTGGATTCGGGGAGCTGTTTTTT

v_call: TRBV11-3
d_call: -
j_call: TRBJ2-2
clone_size: -
cdr3_aa: CASSLAQVNTGELFF
cdr3_nt: TGTGCCAGCAGCTTGGCGCAGGTGAACACCGGGGAGCTGTTTTTT

v_call: TRBV11-3
d_call: -
j_call: TRBJ2-5
clone_size: -
cdr3_aa: CASSDSRAQETQYF
cdr3_nt: TGTGCCAGCAGTGACTCCCGGGCCCAAGAGACCCAGTACTTC

v_call: TRBV19
d_call: -
j_call: TRBJ1-1
clone_size: -
cdr3_aa: CASSKIRGGTEAFF
cdr3_nt: TGTGCCAGTAGTAAAATTCGGGGTGGGACTGAAGCTTTCTTT

v_call: TRBV6-4
d_call: TRBD2
j_call: TRBJ2-1
clone_size: -
cdr3_aa: CASSTPGGRSGIYNEQFF
cdr3_nt: TGTGCCAGCTCTACCCCGGGTGGTCGTAGCGGGATATACAATGAGCAGTTCTTC

v_call: TRBV7-2
d_call: TRBD2
j_call: TRBJ2-1
clone_size: -
cdr3_aa: CASSLPERREGLGYNEQFF
cdr3_nt: TGTGCCAGCAGCCTACCGGAACGGCGGGAGGGCCTTGGCTACAATGAGCAGTTCTTC

v_call: TRBV18
d_call: -
j_call: TRBJ2-7
clone_size: few
cdr3_aa: CASSPREKVSHEQYF
cdr3_nt: TGTGCCAGCTCACCCAGGGAGAAGGTGAGCCACGAGCAGTACTTC

v_call: TRBV15
d_call: -
j_call: TRBJ2-3
clone_size: -
cdr3_aa: CATSRVSGADTQYF
cdr3_nt: TGTGCCACCAGCAGAGTTTCCGGGGCAGATACGCAGTATTTT

v_call: TRBV23-1
d_call: -
j_call: TRBJ1-2
clone_size: -
cdr3_aa: CASSFLILDYGYTF
cdr3_nt: TGCGCCAGCAGTTTTTTAATATTGGACTATGGCTACACCTTC

v_call: TRBV18
d_call: -
j_call: TRBJ2-5
clone_size: -
cdr3_aa: CASSPLTGKQETQYF
cdr3_nt: TGTGCCAGCTCACCTTTGACAGGAAAACAAGAGACCCAGTACTTC

v_call: TRBV19
d_call: -
j_call: TRBJ2-1
clone_size: few
cdr3_aa: CASSVASYNEQFF
cdr3_nt: TGTGCCAGTAGTGTGGCGTCCTACAATGAGCAGTTCTTC

v_call: TRBV7-6
d_call: -
j_call: TRBJ2-7
clone_size: few
cdr3_aa: CASSLAAGSSYEQYF
cdr3_nt: TGTGCCAGCAGCTTGGCGGCGGGGAGCTCCTACGAGCAGTACTTC

v_call: TRBV19
d_call: TRBD2
j_call: TRBJ2-3
clone_size: -
cdr3_aa: CASSIAGGMDTQYF
cdr3_nt: TGTGCCAGTAGTATCGCGGGAGGGATGGATACGCAGTATTTT

v_call: TRBV28
d_call: -
j_call: TRBJ1-2
clone_size: once
cdr3_aa: CASSLLQGRHYGYTF
cdr3_nt: TGTGCCAGCAGTTTACTCCAGGGTCGGCACTATGGCTACACCTTC

v_call: TRBV6-8
d_call: TRBD2
j_call: TRBJ2-1
clone_size: -
cdr3_aa: CASSYGVGTSGMDEQFF
cdr3_nt: TGTGCCAGCAGTTACGGGGTGGGGACTAGCGGGATGGATGAGCAGTTCTTC

v_call: TRBV11-3
d_call: -
j_call: TRBJ2-1
clone_size: -
cdr3_aa: CASSLSPLSTYNEQFF
cdr3_nt: TGTGCCAGCAGCTTATCCCCCCTCAGCACCTACAATGAGCAGTTCTTC

v_call: TRBV1
d_call: -
j_call: TRBJ1-1
clone_size: -
cdr3_aa: CASSQPRQADRRFF
cdr3_nt: TGCGCCAGCAGCCAGCCGAGGCAGGCGGACAGAAGGTTCTTT

v_call: TRBV28
d_call: TRBD1
j_call: TRBJ1-2
clone_size: -
cdr3_aa: CASSFGQGEVYGYTF
cdr3_nt: TGTGCCAGCAGTTTCGGACAGGGGGAGGTCTATGGCTACACCTTC

v_call: TRBV18
d_call: -
j_call: TRBJ1-4
clone_size: -
cdr3_aa: CASSPTPDSPLEKLFF
cdr3_nt: TGTGCCAGCTCACCAACACCGGACAGTCCCCTTGAAAAACTGTTTTTT

v_call: TRBV5-1
d_call: -
j_call: TRBJ1-2
clone_size: once
cdr3_aa: CASTYNGGQNGYTF
cdr3_nt: TGCGCCAGCACTTACAACGGGGGCCAAAATGGCTATACCTTC

v_call: TRBV28
d_call: -
j_call: TRBJ2-7
clone_size: -
cdr3_aa: CASSLRSLTYEQYF
cdr3_nt: TGTGCCAGCAGTTTAAGGTCTCTAACCTACGAGCAGTACTTC

v_call: TRBV5-1
d_call: -
j_call: TRBJ2-2
clone_size: -
cdr3_aa: CASSQTGRDTGELFF
cdr3_nt: TGCGCCAGCAGCCAGACAGGAAGGGACACCGGGGAGCTGTTTTTT

v_call: TRBV11-3
d_call: -
j_call: TRBJ1-2
clone_size: -
cdr3_aa: CASSSKQGSYGYTF
cdr3_nt: TGTGCCAGCAGCAGTAAACAGGGATCCTATGGCTACACCTTC

v_call: TRBV28
d_call: -
j_call: TRBJ2-2
clone_size: -
cdr3_aa: CASSGGNTGELFF
cdr3_nt: TGTGCCAGCAGTGGCGGGAACACCGGGGAGCTGTTTTTT

v_call: TRBV30
d_call: TRBD2
j_call: TRBJ2-5
clone_size: -
cdr3_aa: CAWSFGYSGRETQYF
cdr3_nt: TGTGCCTGGAGTTTCGGGTATAGCGGGAGAGAGACCCAGTACTTC

v_call: TRBV9
d_call: -
j_call: TRBJ2-1
clone_size: -
cdr3_aa: CASSGDPLREQFF
cdr3_nt: TGTGCCAGCAGCGGGGACCCCCTTCGGGAGCAGTTCTTC

v_call: TRBV11-3
d_call: TRBD2
j_call: TRBJ2-5
clone_size: few
cdr3_aa: CASSGLAGGGETQYF
cdr3_nt: TGTGCCAGCAGCGGACTAGCGGGAGGAGGGGAGACCCAGTACTTC

v_call: TRBV23-1
d_call: -
j_call: TRBJ1-5
clone_size: -
cdr3_aa: CASSQSGCVDQSQHF
cdr3_nt: TGCGCCAGCAGTCAATCAGGGTGTGTCGATCAGTCCCAGCATTTT

v_call: TRBV6-8
d_call: TRBD2
j_call: TRBJ2-3
clone_size: -
cdr3_aa: CASSSFGRGDTQYF
cdr3_nt: TGTGCCAGCAGCTCCTTCGGGAGGGGGGATACGCAGTATTTT

v_call: TRBV6-8
d_call: TRBD2
j_call: TRBJ2-7
clone_size: -
cdr3_aa: CASSYSLAGAYEQYF
cdr3_nt: TGTGCCAGCAGTTACTCCCTAGCGGGAGCGTACGAGCAGTACTTC

v_call: TRBV11-3
d_call: -
j_call: TRBJ2-7
clone_size: -
cdr3_aa: CASSLGSGPSYEQYF
cdr3_nt: TGTGCCAGCAGCTTGGGTAGCGGCCCCTCCTACGAGCAGTACTTC

v_call: TRBV15
d_call: TRBD2
j_call: TRBJ2-3
clone_size: -
cdr3_aa: CATSSGLAGADTQYF
cdr3_nt: TGTGCCACCAGCAGTGGACTAGCGGGAGCAGATACGCAGTATTTT

v_call: TRBV28
d_call: -
j_call: TRBJ2-7
clone_size: -
cdr3_aa: CASSFMGRLSTEQYF
cdr3_nt: TGTGCCAGCAGTTTTATGGGGCGCCTATCTACAGAGCAGTACTTC

v_call: TRBV19
d_call: TRBD1
j_call: TRBJ1-1
clone_size: -
cdr3_aa: CASSMSRDRSEAFF
cdr3_nt: TGTGCCAGTAGTATGTCCCGGGACAGGAGTGAAGCTTTCTTT

v_call: TRBV25-1
d_call: TRBD1
j_call: TRBJ1-2
clone_size: few
cdr3_aa: CASRSQGAGGYGYTF
cdr3_nt: TGTGCCAGCAGGAGTCAGGGGGCTGGGGGCTATGGCTACACCTTC

v_call: TRBV15
d_call: -
j_call: TRBJ2-1
clone_size: -
cdr3_aa: CATSRESSYNEQFF
cdr3_nt: TGTGCCACCAGCAGAGAGAGCTCCTACAATGAGCAGTTCTTC

v_call: TRBV29-1
d_call: -
j_call: TRBJ2-3
clone_size: -
cdr3_aa: CSVEELGETQYF
cdr3_nt: TGCAGCGTTGAAGAATTAGGGGAGACGCAGTATTTT

v_call: TRBV28
d_call: -
j_call: TRBJ1-1
clone_size: -
cdr3_aa: CASSFSTGNTEAFF
cdr3_nt: TGTGCCAGCAGTTTCTCGACAGGAAACACTGAAGCTTTCTTT

v_call: TRBV28
d_call: -
j_call: TRBJ2-7
clone_size: few
cdr3_aa: CASSLRQGISYEQYF
cdr3_nt: TGTGCCAGCAGTTTAAGGCAGGGAATTTCCTACGAGCAATACTTC

v_call: TRBV30
d_call: -
j_call: TRBJ2-1
clone_size: -
cdr3_aa: CAWSVYNEQFF
cdr3_nt: TGTGCCTGGAGTGTATACAATGAGCAGTTCTTC

v_call: TRBV28
d_call: -
j_call: TRBJ1-5
clone_size: -
cdr3_aa: CASSFTEPNQPQHF
cdr3_nt: TGTGCCAGCAGTTTTACGGAGCCCAATCAGCCCCAGCATTTT

v_call: TRBV19
d_call: -
j_call: TRBJ2-5
clone_size: once
cdr3_aa: CASSMTSVGETQYF
cdr3_nt: TGTGCCAGTAGTATGACTTCGGTAGGAGAGACCCAGTACTTC

v_call: TRBV11-3
d_call: TRBD2
j_call: TRBJ2-1
clone_size: -
cdr3_aa: CASSSDERGWEQFF
cdr3_nt: TGTGCCAGCAGCTCTGACGAGCGGGGGTGGGAGCAGTTCTTC